This TCR beta chain appears in the sequencing data of a study of blood T cell repertoires in COVID-19. Germline V gene data show CDR1 as SGHVS and CDR2 as FQNEAQ. There are 14 residues in the CDR3. Trimming removed 0 bases at V and 3 bases at J, with 8 bases between. The data were produced by immunoSEQ multiplex PCR, yet TCRdb's version contains in-frame clones alone and is incomplete. The sample lists about 120,000 clones; 82% were seen once. The chain has TRBV7-8 and TRBJ1-2; D may be TRBD1 (5 bases). The sequencing sample was made of peripheral blood. This TCR came from a woman in her 70s with acute or convalescent COVID-19. The CDR3 protein is CASSLAREDYGYTF. The CDR3 DNA reads as TGTGCCAGCAGCTTAGCCAGGGAGGACTATGGCTACACCTTC.